The rows below give T cell receptor beta chains drawn from one sample of a study of human T cells and chemical hapten exposure. Each CDR3 protein is one row after TCRdb ran MiXCR on the RACE reads. The data contain roughly 90,000 distinct CDR3 sequences, roughly a tenth of them seen just once; the ten biggest clones take up roughly 1%. The starting material was whole blood, obtained in connection with sensitization to the hapten diphenylcyclopropenone (DPC). Receptors originate from a woman aged 25 to 39 with alopecia areata. Some clones in this sample may be carry-over from other donors' samples. CDR3s include the opening cysteine and the closing phenylalanine or tryptophan. D genes are given only for firm matches. Clone size is given for some rows only: seen once, a few or many times, or a class if the clone is expanded.

J: TRBJ1-5
size: few
V: TRBV9
D: NA
DNA: TGTGCCAGCAGCGTAGGGGGGGCTGGCAATCAGCCCCAGCATTTT
CDR3: CASSVGGAGNQPQHF

J: TRBJ1-6
size: many
V: TRBV28
D: NA
DNA: TGTGCCAGCAGAAGATATTCACCCCTCCACTTT
CDR3: CASRRYSPLHF

J: TRBJ1-5
size: many
V: TRBV19
D: NA
DNA: TGTGCCAGTAGTACGGCCAATTGGGGACGCAATCAGCCCCAGCATTTT
CDR3: CASSTANWGRNQPQHF

J: TRBJ2-1
size: few
V: TRBV29-1
D: TRBD2
DNA: TGCAGCGTCGCCGGGACTAGCGGGATTGGTGGGCAGTTCTTC
CDR3: CSVAGTSGIGGQFF

J: TRBJ2-2
size: many
V: TRBV7-9
D: NA
DNA: TGTGCCAGCAGCTTTAACCCAAGCGCCGGGGAGCTGTTTTTT
CDR3: CASSFNPSAGELFF

J: TRBJ2-2
size: NA
V: TRBV7-6
D: NA
DNA: TGTGCCAGCAGCTTAGGTCGAGGGGGCACCGGGGAGCTGTTTTTT
CDR3: CASSLGRGGTGELFF

J: TRBJ2-1
size: many
V: TRBV29-1
D: TRBD2
DNA: TGCAGCGTTGGAAGGCTAGCGGATATAACCAGCAATGAGCAGTTCTTC
CDR3: CSVGRLADITSNEQFF

J: TRBJ2-7
size: many
V: TRBV4-2
D: NA
DNA: TGTGCCAGCAGCCAAGTATGGGGGGAGGCCCACGAGCAGTACTTC
CDR3: CASSQVWGEAHEQYF

J: TRBJ1-5
size: few
V: TRBV5-1
D: TRBD1
DNA: TGCGCCAGCAGCCCTGATGGACAGGTTAGGCCCCAGCATTTT
CDR3: CASSPDGQVRPQHF

J: TRBJ2-5
size: many
V: TRBV29-1
D: NA
DNA: TGCAGCGTTGTCGGCCCAGGAGAGACCCAGTACTTC
CDR3: CSVVGPGETQYF

J: TRBJ2-3
size: few
V: TRBV7-9
D: NA
DNA: TGTGCCAGCAGCTCACGGGGTGCAGATACGCAGTATTTT
CDR3: CASSSRGADTQYF

J: TRBJ1-3
size: NA
V: TRBV7-2
D: NA
DNA: TGTGCCAGCAGCCGTGCAGGGCAGGGTTTAGACACCATATATTTT
CDR3: CASSRAGQGLDTIYF

J: TRBJ2-1
size: few
V: TRBV10-3
D: NA
DNA: TGTGCCATCAGCCCGGGGGATGGCGAGCAGTTCTTC
CDR3: CAISPGDGEQFF

J: TRBJ1-1
size: NA
V: TRBV12-3/TRBV12-4
D: TRBD1
DNA: TGTGCCAGCACCGGGACAGGTATGAACACTGAAGCTTTCTTT
CDR3: CASTGTGMNTEAFF

J: TRBJ2-1
size: few
V: TRBV13
D: TRBD1
DNA: TGTGCCAGCAGCCGAGCAGCGGACAGGGTTTTCAATGAGCAGTTCTTC
CDR3: CASSRAADRVFNEQFF

J: TRBJ2-7
size: many
V: TRBV18
D: NA
DNA: TGTGCCAGCTCACCACCTATGACGACAGTAGACTACGAGCAGTACTTC
CDR3: CASSPPMTTVDYEQYF

J: TRBJ2-2
size: many
V: TRBV5-4
D: NA
DNA: TGTGCCAGCAGCTTGGGGGTGGCGACCGGGGAGCTGTTTTTT
CDR3: CASSLGVATGELFF

J: TRBJ2-2
size: NA
V: TRBV7-9
D: TRBD1
DNA: TGTGCCAGCAGCCTGCGACAGGGGGCTCGCACCGGGGAGCTGTTTTTT
CDR3: CASSLRQGARTGELFF

J: TRBJ1-4
size: NA
V: TRBV10-2
D: NA
DNA: TGCGCCAGCAGTCGAGGAGCTGGGGAAAAACTGTTTTTT
CDR3: CASSRGAGEKLFF

J: TRBJ2-5
size: NA
V: TRBV6-2/TRBV6-3
D: NA
DNA: TGTGCCAGCAGACCCCTGGGACAAGAGACCCAGTACTTC
CDR3: CASRPLGQETQYF

J: TRBJ2-1
size: few
V: TRBV27
D: NA
DNA: TGTGCCAGCAGTCCCGGGGCGGTCCCCTACAATGAGCAGTTCTTC
CDR3: CASSPGAVPYNEQFF

J: TRBJ2-3
size: NA
V: TRBV13
D: TRBD1
DNA: TGTGCCAGCAGCTTAGCCCCCGGGGGACAGGGAGGGACAGATACGCAGTATTTT
CDR3: CASSLAPGGQGGTDTQYF

J: TRBJ2-3
size: many
V: TRBV12-3/TRBV12-4
D: NA
DNA: TGTGCCAGCAGGCCTCAGGGGATCTACACAGATACGCAGTATTTT
CDR3: CASRPQGIYTDTQYF

J: TRBJ2-2
size: many
V: TRBV11-2
D: NA
DNA: TGTGCCAGCAGCTTAGAAGGAAGGAACACCGGGGAGCTGTTTTTT
CDR3: CASSLEGRNTGELFF

J: TRBJ2-2
size: NA
V: TRBV10-3
D: TRBD1
DNA: TGTGCCATCAGGGACAGGGCGGCCGGGGAGCTGTTTTTT
CDR3: CAIRDRAAGELFF

J: TRBJ2-1
size: few
V: TRBV6-2/TRBV6-3
D: TRBD1
DNA: TGTGCCAGCAGTTTCGACAGGGGTTCCAATGAGCAGTTCTTC
CDR3: CASSFDRGSNEQFF

J: TRBJ2-1
size: NA
V: TRBV15
D: NA
DNA: TGTGCCACCAGCAGAGAGTACTCCTACAATGAGCAGTTCTTC
CDR3: CATSREYSYNEQFF

J: TRBJ2-3
size: many
V: TRBV7-9
D: TRBD2
DNA: TGTGCCAGCAGCCTAGCGGGAGCAGATACGCAGTATTTT
CDR3: CASSLAGADTQYF

J: TRBJ2-5
size: NA
V: TRBV6-5
D: TRBD1
DNA: TGTGCCAGCTACTCCCTTCTCCAGGGGGTCCAGTACTTC
CDR3: CASYSLLQGVQYF

J: TRBJ2-3
size: NA
V: TRBV12-3/TRBV12-4
D: TRBD2
DNA: TGTGCCACGGCGCTGGGGACTAGCGGGGGTTTGACAGATACGCAGTATTTT
CDR3: CATALGTSGGLTDTQYF

J: TRBJ2-1
size: NA
V: TRBV29-1
D: NA
DNA: TGCAGCGTTGTATGGGCTGGCTACAATGAGCAGTTCTTC
CDR3: CSVVWAGYNEQFF

J: TRBJ1-6
size: NA
V: TRBV20-1
D: NA
DNA: TGCAGTGCTACCGATGCGAGGAGCTCCTATAATTCACCCCTCCACTTT
CDR3: CSATDARSSYNSPLHF

J: TRBJ2-1
size: many
V: TRBV6-6
D: TRBD2
DNA: TGTGCCAGCAGTTACTCGGGTCTAGCGGGTATTTACAATGAGCAGTTCTTC
CDR3: CASSYSGLAGIYNEQFF

J: TRBJ2-2
size: few
V: TRBV11-1
D: NA
DNA: TGTGCCAGCAGCCACCTTAGCAGCTCTACCGGGGAGCTGTTTTTT
CDR3: CASSHLSSSTGELFF

J: TRBJ1-3
size: many
V: TRBV6-5
D: NA
DNA: TGTGCCAGCAGTCGGGATGGGACCATCTCCCAGGGAAACACCATATATTTT
CDR3: CASSRDGTISQGNTIYF

J: TRBJ2-3
size: many
V: TRBV20-1
D: NA
DNA: TGCAGTGCCCTTGGGGGGGCTCGCACAGATACGCAGTATTTT
CDR3: CSALGGARTDTQYF

J: TRBJ2-3
size: NA
V: TRBV28
D: TRBD1
DNA: TGTGCCAGCAGTTGGGGGACAGGGATAGATACGCAGTATTTT
CDR3: CASSWGTGIDTQYF

J: TRBJ1-5
size: NA
V: TRBV6-2/TRBV6-3
D: NA
DNA: TGTGCCAGCAGTAACCGCTTCAGGGGGCCCCAGCATTTT
CDR3: CASSNRFRGPQHF

J: TRBJ2-4
size: NA
V: TRBV28
D: NA
DNA: TGTGCCAGCACACAGGGTCGGAACATTCAGTACTTC
CDR3: CASTQGRNIQYF

J: TRBJ2-7
size: NA
V: TRBV7-2
D: NA
DNA: TGTGCCAGCAGCCCAGGCGGTCTAGCAGGTTCCTACGAGCAGTACTTC
CDR3: CASSPGGLAGSYEQYF

J: TRBJ1-5
size: few
V: TRBV20-1
D: TRBD1
DNA: TGCAGTGCCCGGCAGAGGACAGGGAATCAGCCCCAGCATTTT
CDR3: CSARQRTGNQPQHF

J: TRBJ1-1
size: few
V: TRBV9
D: NA
DNA: TGTGCCAGCAGCGGGAGAAAAGCGAACACTGAAGCTTTCTTT
CDR3: CASSGRKANTEAFF